This T cell receptor beta chain is drawn from a study of blood T cell repertoires in COVID-19. Study at large: Samples came from the United States, Italy and Spain, spanning acute and convalescent COVID-19. Nucleic acid was either cDNA or gDNA, and it came from T cells, B-cell-depleted T cells, or PBMCs.

CDR3 size: 18 residues. The V end was cut by 0 bases, the J end by 0 bases, with 15 bases between. The germline V gene encodes CDR1 LGHNT and CDR2 FRNRAP. In the original processing: Amplification of reference gene primers was used by the study to estimate nucleated cell counts. Method: immunoSEQ multiplex PCR; TCRdb's copy keeps in-frame clones and lacks some. The D gene and trimming were derived from the DNA, and the V and J assignments and clone size from that table. The table shows roughly 150,000 clones, with 84% occurring only once. This sequence joins TRBV12-5 and TRBJ2-4; TRBD2 might be the D (5 bases). The clonotype was recovered from a woman aged 50 to 65 in a cohort sampled during active or convalescent COVID-19. The source material was peripheral blood. CDR3 residues: CASGLVISAGVAKNIQYF. In DNA form, the CDR3 reads TGTGCTAGTGGTTTGGTAATTTCGGCGGGCGTAGCCAAAAACATTCAGTACTTC.